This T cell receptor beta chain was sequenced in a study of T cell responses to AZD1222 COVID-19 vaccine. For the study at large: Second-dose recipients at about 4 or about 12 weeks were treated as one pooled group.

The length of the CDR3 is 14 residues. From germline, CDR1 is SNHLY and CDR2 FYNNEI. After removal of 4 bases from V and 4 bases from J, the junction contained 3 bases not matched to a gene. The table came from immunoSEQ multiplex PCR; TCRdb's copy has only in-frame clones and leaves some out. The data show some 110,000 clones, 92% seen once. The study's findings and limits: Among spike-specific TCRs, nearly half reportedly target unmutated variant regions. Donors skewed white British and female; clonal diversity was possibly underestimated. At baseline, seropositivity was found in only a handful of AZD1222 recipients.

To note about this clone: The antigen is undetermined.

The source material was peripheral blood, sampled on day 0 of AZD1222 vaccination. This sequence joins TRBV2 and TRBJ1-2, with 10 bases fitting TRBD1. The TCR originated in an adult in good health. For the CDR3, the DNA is TGTGCCAGCAGTGGACAGGGGGCTAGCTATGGCTACACCTTC. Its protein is CASSGQGASYGYTF. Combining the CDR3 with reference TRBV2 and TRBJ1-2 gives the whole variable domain EPEVTQTPSHQVTQMGQEVILRCVPISNHLYFYWYRQILGQKVEFLVSFYNNEISEKSEIFDDQFSVERPDGSNFTLKIRSTKLEDSAMYFCASSGQGASYGYTFGSGTRLTVV.